This TCR beta chain was identified during a study of blood T cell repertoires in COVID-19 (dated by TCRdb to about 2020). As for the study more broadly: Samples from collaborators originated in the United States, Italy and Spain and spanned both the acute and convalescent phases of COVID-19. HLA class I and class II types, where available, came from metadata supplied by the sample provider rather than from assay-based typing. The repertoires were released in a freely available public database intended as a resource for research on the immune response to SARS-CoV-2. Subjects who had been exposed to COVID-19, were actively infected with it, or had recovered from it provided the deeply sampled blood TCRbeta repertoires that made up the dataset. The samples were drawn from two sources: the first 160 participants of the ongoing ImmuneRACE study, and about 1,300 subjects contributed by 6 global collaborators. A de-identified subject ID, COVID-19 status, age in years and sex were almost always included in the sample metadata. The material from the prospective study consisted of cDNA or gDNA derived from T cells, B-cell-depleted T cells, or PBMCs. What the authors observed across the whole study: The amount of clinical and demographic metadata varied by source and participant and was provided uncurated.

TCRbeta CDR3 regions were amplified from genomic DNA using the immunoSEQ Assay, a bias-controlled multiplex PCR. In the source study's methods: Within the assay, amplification of reference gene primers was used to estimate how many nucleated cells each sample contained. To quantify the absolute abundance of each unique TCRbeta CDR3 rearrangement, sequence reads were collapsed and filtered. For each sample, productive Simpson clonality was calculated as the square root of Simpson's diversity index over productive rearrangements. TCRdb obtained this table from immuneACCESS and retained in-frame rearrangements with V and J assigned. These tables miss some clones; where compared with another copy, unresolved V genes account for less than half of the shortfall, and the remainder is unexplained. The V and J calls and clone size are taken from that table; D and trimming were inferred from the DNA. The sample contains roughly 35,000 clones, more than 75% of them found a single time. Of the sample, roughly 44% falls within the top ten clones.

About this clone: Its antigen target is currently unknown. No much larger clonotype is one base removed from it; base qualities were not supplied.

The CDR3 spans 14 residues, from the cysteine through the phenylalanine. Only the CDR3 portion is preserved as DNA: 42 bases, with reading frame beginning at the first base. The germline V gene yields MDHEN for CDR1 and SYDVKM for CDR2. The V end loses 6 bases and the J end loses 3 bases, and a stretch of 12 bases separates them. Each collaborating institution followed its own protocols to collect whole blood in K2EDTA tubes. For TCRbeta analysis, collaborators shipped samples as frozen whole blood, isolated PBMCs, or DNA extracted from either of those sample types. This sequence originates from a human donor in a cohort sampled during active COVID-19. This chain joins TRBV28 to TRBJ2-1; tentative D gene TRBD2, with 5 bases matching. The source material was peripheral blood. The CDR3 corresponds to CASSRLEDYNEQFF. The base sequence is TGTGCCAGCAGCCGCTTGGAGGACTACAATGAGCAGTTCTTC.